The present T cell receptor beta chain was sequenced within a study of T cell responses to AZD1222 COVID-19 vaccine. Study-wide context: Pooled together were second doses at about 4 or about 12 weeks.

Profiling relied on immunoSEQ multiplex PCR, and the TCRdb table lists in-frame clones only, not all of them. The sample holds approximately 150,000 clones, 80% to 95% seen once. The CDR3 spans 15 residues. The V gene lost 0 bases and the J gene lost 0 bases, with 9 bases spanning the gap. CDR1 is SGDLS, CDR2 YYNGEE, per germline. The sequenced sample was peripheral blood, obtained on day 0 of AZD1222 vaccination. The chain recombines TRBV9 with TRBJ1-1; D unclear. The TCR comes from an adult in good health. CDR3 sequence reads: CASSVESRMNTEAFF. The CDR3 nucleotides are TGTGCCAGCAGCGTAGAGAGCAGAATGAACACTGAAGCTTTCTTT. The variable domain in full, completed from reference TRBV9 and TRBJ1-1, reads DSGVTQTPKHLITATGQRVTLRCSPRSGDLSVYWYQQSLDQGLQFLIQYYNGEERAKGNILERFSAQQFPDLHSELNLSSLELGDSALYFCASSVESRMNTEAFFGQGTRLTVV.